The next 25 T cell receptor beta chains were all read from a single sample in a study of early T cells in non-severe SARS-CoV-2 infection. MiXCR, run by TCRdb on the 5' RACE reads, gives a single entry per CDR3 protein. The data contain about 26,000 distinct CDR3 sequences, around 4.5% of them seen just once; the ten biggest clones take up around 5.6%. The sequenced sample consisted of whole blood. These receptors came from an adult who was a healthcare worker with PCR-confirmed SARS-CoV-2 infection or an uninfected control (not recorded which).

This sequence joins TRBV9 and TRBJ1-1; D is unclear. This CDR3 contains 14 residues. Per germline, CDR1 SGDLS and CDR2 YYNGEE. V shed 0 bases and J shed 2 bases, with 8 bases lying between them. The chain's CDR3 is CASSVVGVNTEAFF. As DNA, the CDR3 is TGTGCCAGCAGCGTAGTCGGGGTTAACACTGAAGCTTTCTTT.

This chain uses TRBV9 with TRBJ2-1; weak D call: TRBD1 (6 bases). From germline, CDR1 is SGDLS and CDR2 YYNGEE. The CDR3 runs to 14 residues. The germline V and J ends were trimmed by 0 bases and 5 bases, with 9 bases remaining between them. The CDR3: CASSVGTENNEQFF. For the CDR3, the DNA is TGTGCCAGCAGCGTAGGGACAGAGAACAATGAGCAGTTCTTC.

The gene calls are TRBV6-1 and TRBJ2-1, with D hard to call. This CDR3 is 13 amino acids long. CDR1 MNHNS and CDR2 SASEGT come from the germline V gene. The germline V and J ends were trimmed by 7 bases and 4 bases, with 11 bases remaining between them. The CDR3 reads CASNSFPYNEQFF. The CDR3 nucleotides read TGTGCCAGCAACAGCTTTCCGTACAATGAGCAGTTCTTC.

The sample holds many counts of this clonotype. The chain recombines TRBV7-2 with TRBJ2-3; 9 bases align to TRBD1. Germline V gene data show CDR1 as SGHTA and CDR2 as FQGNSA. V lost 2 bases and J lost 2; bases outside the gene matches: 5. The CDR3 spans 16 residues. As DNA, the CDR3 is TGTGCCAGCAGCTTAACCGGGACAGGGACCACAGATACGCAGTATTTT. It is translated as CASSLTGTGTTDTQYF.

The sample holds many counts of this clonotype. CDR3 in DNA: TGTGCCGGGACAGGGGCCAACGTCCTGACTTTC. Protein product: CAGTGANVLTF. The chain has TRBV30 and TRBJ2-6; tentatively, D is TRBD1 (6 bases). V lost 8 bases and J lost 4, with 6 bases in between. CDR3 length equals 11 residues. Per the germline V gene, CDR1 is GTSNPN and CDR2 is SVGIG (reference sequence).

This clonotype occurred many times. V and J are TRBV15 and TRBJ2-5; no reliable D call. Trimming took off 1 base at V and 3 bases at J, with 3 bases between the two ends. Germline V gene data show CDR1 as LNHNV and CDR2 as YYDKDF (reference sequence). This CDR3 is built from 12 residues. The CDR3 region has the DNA TGTGCCACCAGCAGAGCGAAAGAGACCCAGTACTTC. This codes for CATSRAKETQYF. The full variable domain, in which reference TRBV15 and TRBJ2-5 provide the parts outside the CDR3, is DAMVIQNPRYQVTQFGKPVTLSCSQTLNHNVMYWYQQKSSQAPKLLFHYYDKDFNNEADTPDNFQSRRPNTSFCFLDIRSPGLGDTAMYLCATSRAKETQYFGPGTRLLVL.

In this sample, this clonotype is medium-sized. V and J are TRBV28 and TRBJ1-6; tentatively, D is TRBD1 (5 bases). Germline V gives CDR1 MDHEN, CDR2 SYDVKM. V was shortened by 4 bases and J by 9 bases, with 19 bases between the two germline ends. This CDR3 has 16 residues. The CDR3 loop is CASSSREGGGVSPLHF. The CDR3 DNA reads TGTGCCAGCAGTTCCCGGGAGGGAGGAGGGGTTTCACCCCTCCACTTT.

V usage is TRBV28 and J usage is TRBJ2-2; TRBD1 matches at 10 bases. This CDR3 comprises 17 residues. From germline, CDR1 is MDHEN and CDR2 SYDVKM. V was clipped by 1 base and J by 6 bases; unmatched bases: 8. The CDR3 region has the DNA TGTGCCAGCAGTTTATCGGGACAGGGGCAAGGGGCCGGGGAGCTGTTTTTT. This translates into CASSLSGQGQGAGELFF.

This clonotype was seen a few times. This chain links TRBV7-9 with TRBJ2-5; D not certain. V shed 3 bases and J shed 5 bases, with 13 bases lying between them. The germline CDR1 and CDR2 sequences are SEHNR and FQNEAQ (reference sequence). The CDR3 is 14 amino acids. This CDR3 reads CASSFGYPGETQYF. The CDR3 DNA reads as TGTGCCAGCAGCTTTGGGTACCCTGGGGAGACCCAGTACTTC.

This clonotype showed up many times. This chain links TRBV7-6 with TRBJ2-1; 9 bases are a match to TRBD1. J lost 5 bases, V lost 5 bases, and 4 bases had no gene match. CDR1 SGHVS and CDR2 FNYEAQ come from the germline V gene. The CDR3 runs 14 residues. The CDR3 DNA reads TGTGCCAGCAGCCCGGGGACAGGGAACAATGAGCAGTTCTTC. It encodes CASSPGTGNNEQFF.

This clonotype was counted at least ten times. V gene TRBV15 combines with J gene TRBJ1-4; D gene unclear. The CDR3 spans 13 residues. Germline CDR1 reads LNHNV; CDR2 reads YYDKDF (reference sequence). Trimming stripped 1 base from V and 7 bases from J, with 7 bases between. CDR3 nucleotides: TGTGCCACCAGCAGAGCTGGTGTTGAAAAACTGTTTTTT. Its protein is CATSRAGVEKLFF.

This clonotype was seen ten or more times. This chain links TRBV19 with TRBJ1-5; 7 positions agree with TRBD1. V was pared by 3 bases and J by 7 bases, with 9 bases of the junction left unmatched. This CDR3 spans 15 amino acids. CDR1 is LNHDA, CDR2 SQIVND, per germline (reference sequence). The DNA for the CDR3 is TGTGCCAGTAGTATCCTATCGACAGGGACCCAGCCCCAGCATTTT. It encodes CASSILSTGTQPQHF.

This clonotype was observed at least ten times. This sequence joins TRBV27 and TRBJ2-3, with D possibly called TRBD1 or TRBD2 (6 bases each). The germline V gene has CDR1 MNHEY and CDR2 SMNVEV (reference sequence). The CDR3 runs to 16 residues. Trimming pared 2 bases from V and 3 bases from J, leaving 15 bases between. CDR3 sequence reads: CASSLGGPRWTDTQYF. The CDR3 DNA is TGTGCCAGCAGTTTAGGGGGGCCCAGGTGGACAGATACGCAGTATTTT.

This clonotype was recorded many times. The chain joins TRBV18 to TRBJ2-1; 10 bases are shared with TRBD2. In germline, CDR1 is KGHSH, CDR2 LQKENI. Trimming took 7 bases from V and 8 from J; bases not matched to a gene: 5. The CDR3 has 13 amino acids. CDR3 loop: CASWSGGAYEQFF. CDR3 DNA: TGTGCCAGCTGGAGCGGGGGGGCATATGAGCAGTTCTTC.

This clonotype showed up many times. CDR3 sequence reads: CASSMGRGVANEQFF. The CDR3 bases are TGTGCCAGTAGTATGGGACGGGGGGTGGCTAATGAGCAGTTCTTC. The J gene is TRBJ2-1, the V gene TRBV19; 7 nucleotides line up with TRBD2. In germline, CDR1 is LNHDA, CDR2 SQIVND (reference sequence). The CDR3 covers 15 residues. The ends lost 3 bases at V and 7 bases at J; junction bases unmatched: 9.

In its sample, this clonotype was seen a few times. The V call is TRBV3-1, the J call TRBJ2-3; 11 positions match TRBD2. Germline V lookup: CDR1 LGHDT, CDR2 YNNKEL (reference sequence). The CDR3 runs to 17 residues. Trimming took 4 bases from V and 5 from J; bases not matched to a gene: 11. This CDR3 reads CASSPPGSGGAIDTQYF. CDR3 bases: TGTGCCAGCAGCCCCCCGGGTAGCGGGGGGGCCATAGATACGCAGTATTTT.

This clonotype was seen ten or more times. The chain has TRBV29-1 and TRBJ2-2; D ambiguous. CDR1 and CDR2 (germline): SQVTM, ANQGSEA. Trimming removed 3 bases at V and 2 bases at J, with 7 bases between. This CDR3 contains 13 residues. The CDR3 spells CSVDASNTGELFF. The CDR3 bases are TGCAGCGTTGACGCCAGCAACACCGGGGAGCTGTTTTTT.

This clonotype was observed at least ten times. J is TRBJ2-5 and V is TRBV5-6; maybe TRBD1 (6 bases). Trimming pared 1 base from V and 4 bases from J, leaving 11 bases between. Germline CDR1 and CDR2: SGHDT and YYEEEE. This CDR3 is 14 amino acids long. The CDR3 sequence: CASSLRQGIETQYF. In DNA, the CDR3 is TGTGCCAGCAGCTTGAGGCAGGGGATAGAGACCCAGTACTTC.

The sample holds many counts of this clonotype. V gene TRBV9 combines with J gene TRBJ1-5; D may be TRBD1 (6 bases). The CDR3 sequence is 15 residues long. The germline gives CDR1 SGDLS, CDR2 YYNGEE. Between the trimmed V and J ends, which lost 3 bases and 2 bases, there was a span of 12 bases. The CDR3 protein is CASSESSGGNQPQHF. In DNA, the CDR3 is TGTGCCAGCAGCGAGAGCTCAGGGGGCAATCAGCCCCAGCATTTT. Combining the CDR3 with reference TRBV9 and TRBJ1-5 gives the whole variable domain DSGVTQTPKHLITATGQRVTLRCSPRSGDLSVYWYQQSLDQGLQFLIQYYNGEERAKGNILERFSAQQFPDLHSELNLSSLELGDSALYFCASSESSGGNQPQHFGDGTRLSIL.

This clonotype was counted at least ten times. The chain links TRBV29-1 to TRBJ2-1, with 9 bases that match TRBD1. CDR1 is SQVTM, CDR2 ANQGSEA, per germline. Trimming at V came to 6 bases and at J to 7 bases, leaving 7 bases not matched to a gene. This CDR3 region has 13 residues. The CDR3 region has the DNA TGCAGCGTGGGACAGGGAAGTCGAAATGAGCAGTTCTTC. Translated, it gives CSVGQGSRNEQFF.

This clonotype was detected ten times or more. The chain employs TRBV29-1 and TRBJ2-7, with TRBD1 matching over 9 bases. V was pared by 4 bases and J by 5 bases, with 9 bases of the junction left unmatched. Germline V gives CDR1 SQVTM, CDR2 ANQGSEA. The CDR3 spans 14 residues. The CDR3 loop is CSVGTGDVSDEQYF. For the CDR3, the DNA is TGCAGCGTTGGGACAGGGGATGTTTCCGACGAGCAGTACTTC.

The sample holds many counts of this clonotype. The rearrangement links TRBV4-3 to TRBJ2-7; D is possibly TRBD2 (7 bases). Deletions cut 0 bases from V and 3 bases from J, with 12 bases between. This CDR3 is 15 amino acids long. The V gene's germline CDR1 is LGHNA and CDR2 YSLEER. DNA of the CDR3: TGCGCCAGCAGCCAAGAGCGGGGGCCCGTCTACGAGCAGTACTTC. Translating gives CASSQERGPVYEQYF.

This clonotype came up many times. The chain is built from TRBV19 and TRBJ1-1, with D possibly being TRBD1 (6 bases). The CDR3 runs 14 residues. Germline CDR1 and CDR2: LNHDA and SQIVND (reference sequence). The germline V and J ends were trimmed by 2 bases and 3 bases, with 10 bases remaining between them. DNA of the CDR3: TGTGCCAGTAGTATACTGGGGGCTGACACTGAAGCTTTCTTT. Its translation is CASSILGADTEAFF. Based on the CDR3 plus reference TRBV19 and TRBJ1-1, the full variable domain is DGGITQSPKYLFRKEGQNVTLSCEQNLNHDAMYWYRQDPGQGLRLIYYSQIVNDFQKGDIAEGYSVSREKKESFPLTVTSAQKNPTAFYLCASSILGADTEAFFGQGTRLTVV.

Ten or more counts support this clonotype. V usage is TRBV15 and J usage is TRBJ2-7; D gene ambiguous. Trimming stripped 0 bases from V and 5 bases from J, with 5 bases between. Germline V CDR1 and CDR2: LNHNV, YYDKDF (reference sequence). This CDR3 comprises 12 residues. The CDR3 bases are TGTGCCACCAGCAGAGATCGTCACGAGCAGTACTTC. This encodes CATSRDRHEQYF.

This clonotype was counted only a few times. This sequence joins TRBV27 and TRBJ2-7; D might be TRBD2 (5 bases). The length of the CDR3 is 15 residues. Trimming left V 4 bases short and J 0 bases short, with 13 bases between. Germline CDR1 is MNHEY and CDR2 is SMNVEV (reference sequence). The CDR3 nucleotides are TGTGCCAGCAGTTCCCGAGGGCAGAGCTCCTACGAGCAGTACTTC. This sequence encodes CASSSRGQSSYEQYF.